The 8 T cell receptor beta chains presented below share a single source sample, sequenced in a study of OX40 agonist ivuxolimab in advanced cancers. Here immunoSEQ multiplex PCR was the method, and the copy in TCRdb shows in-frame clones only, minus some. Seen here are around 64,000 clones, 87% observed once, and the top ten hold 1.3%. This specimen was CD4+ or CD8+ T cells sorted from blood, taken in a trial of the OX40 agonist ivuxolimab. The receptors were gathered from an adult with an advanced solid tumor such as melanoma, head and neck, liver or kidney cancer.

The V gene is TRBV5-4, the J gene TRBJ1-1; D is uncertain. Germline V lookup: CDR1 SGHNT, CDR2 YYREEE (reference sequence). The CDR3 is made up of 15 amino acids. V was shortened by 3 bases and J by 0 bases, with 12 bases between the two germline ends. The CDR3 region has the DNA TGTGCCAGCAGCTCCTACAAGAACATGAACACTGAAGCTTTCTTT. Translated: CASSSYKNMNTEAFF.

The rearrangement links TRBV4-3 to TRBJ1-1; 7 bases are shared with TRBD1. There are 14 residues in the CDR3. CDR1 is LGHNA and CDR2 is YSLEER in the germline V gene. Losses at the gene ends were 6 bases for V and 5 bases for J; bases not matched to a gene: 9. CDR3 DNA sequence: TGCGCCAGCAGGGTGGTAGGGGGCGAGACTGAAGCTTTCTTT. Translation: CASRVVGGETEAFF.

CDR3 amino acids: CASSLPAMEFKNYGYTF. The CDR3 coding sequence is TGCGCCAGCAGCCTACCCGCGATGGAGTTTAAGAACTATGGCTACACCTTC. V and J are TRBV4-1 and TRBJ1-2; D is unresolved. Germline-derived CDR1 and CDR2 are MGHRA and YSYEKL. The CDR3 is 17 residues long. The V gene lost 4 bases and the J gene lost 2 bases, with 20 bases spanning the gap.

V and J are TRBV30 and TRBJ1-6; 10 positions match TRBD1. CDR3 length equals 12 residues. CDR1 GTSNPN and CDR2 SVGIG come from the germline V gene (reference sequence). The V segment lost 6 bases and the J segment 10 bases; nucleotides outside the gene matches: 3. CDR3 sequence (DNA): TGTGCCTGCAGGGGACAGGGGTCACCCCTCCACTTT. It translates to CACRGQGSPLHF.

This rearrangement joins TRBV18 to TRBJ1-5; D is perhaps TRBD1 (6 bases). This CDR3 contains 14 residues. V was pared by 5 bases and J by 3 bases, with 11 bases between. Per germline, CDR1 KGHSH and CDR2 LQKENI. The chain's CDR3 is CASSKGVDNQPQHF. Written as DNA, the CDR3 is TGTGCCAGCTCAAAGGGGGTAGACAATCAGCCCCAGCATTTT.

The chain combines TRBV7-9 with TRBJ1-5; D unresolved. Germline V gene sequence: CDR1 SEHNR, CDR2 FQNEAQ (reference sequence). V lost 1 base and J 7 bases, leaving 5 bases between the germline ends. The CDR3 runs 12 residues. The CDR3 region has the DNA TGTGCCAGCAGCTTAGATGGCCAGCCCCAGCATTTT. This translates into CASSLDGQPQHF.

The chain couples TRBV7-9 to TRBJ2-5; TRBD2 matches at 8 bases. The CDR3 spans 17 residues. CDR1 and CDR2 from the germline V gene are SEHNR and FQNEAQ (reference sequence). Trimming cost V 5 bases and J 1 base; bases outside gene matches: 12. CDR3 in DNA: TGTGCCAGCAGCAGAGGGTTCGTGCGGGGGGCCCAAGAGACCCAGTACTTC. Translated: CASSRGFVRGAQETQYF.

This chain joins TRBV27 and TRBJ2-5, with no clear D. The V end lost 2 bases, the J end lost 7 bases, and 11 bases lay between the germline ends. Germline V lookup: CDR1 MNHEY, CDR2 SMNVEV (reference sequence). The CDR3 totals 13 residues. The CDR3 loop is CASSLKPVLTQYF. CDR3 nucleotide sequence: TGTGCCAGCAGTTTAAAACCCGTGTTGACCCAGTACTTC.